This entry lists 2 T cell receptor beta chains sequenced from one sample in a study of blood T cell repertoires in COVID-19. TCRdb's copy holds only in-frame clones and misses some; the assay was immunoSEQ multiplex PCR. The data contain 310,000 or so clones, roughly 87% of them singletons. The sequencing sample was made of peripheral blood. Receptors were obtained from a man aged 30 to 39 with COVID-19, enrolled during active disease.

CDR3 region: CASSQKLLYEQYF. DNA for the CDR3: TGCGCCAGCAGTCAAAAACTTTTATACGAGCAGTACTTC. The chain couples TRBV23-1 to TRBJ2-7; D unclear. TRBV23-1 is marked as an open reading frame, function uncertain. The CDR3 has 13 residues. V gave up 2 bases and J gave up 4 bases, with 9 bases separating them.

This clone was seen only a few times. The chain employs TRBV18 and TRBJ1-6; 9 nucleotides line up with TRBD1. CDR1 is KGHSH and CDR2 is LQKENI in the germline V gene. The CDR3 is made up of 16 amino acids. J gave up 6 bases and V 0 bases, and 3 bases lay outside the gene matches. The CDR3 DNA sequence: TGTGCCAGCTCACCACCCACAGGGGGCGGTAATTCACCCCTCCACTTT. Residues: CASSPPTGGGNSPLHF.